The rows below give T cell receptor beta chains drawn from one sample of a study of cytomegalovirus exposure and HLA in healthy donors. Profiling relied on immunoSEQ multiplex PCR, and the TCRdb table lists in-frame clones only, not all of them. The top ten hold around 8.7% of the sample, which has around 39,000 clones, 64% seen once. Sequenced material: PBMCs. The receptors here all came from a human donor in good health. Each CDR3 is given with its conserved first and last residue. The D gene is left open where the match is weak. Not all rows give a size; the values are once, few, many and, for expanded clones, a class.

CDR3aa: CSALGDRKYEQYF
CDR3nt: TGCAGCGCCCTCGGGGACAGAAAATACGAGCAGTACTTC
abundance: -
v_gene: TRBV29-1
j_gene: TRBJ2-7
d_gene: TRBD1

CDR3aa: CASSPKMGQGKPQHF
CDR3nt: TGTGCCAGCAGCCCAAAGATGGGACAGGGGAAGCCCCAGCATTTT
abundance: -
v_gene: TRBV14
j_gene: TRBJ1-5
d_gene: TRBD1

CDR3aa: CASSPRQGANSPLHF
CDR3nt: TGTGCCAGCAGCCCAAGACAGGGGGCAAATTCACCCCTCCACTTT
abundance: -
v_gene: TRBV7-2
j_gene: TRBJ1-6
d_gene: TRBD1

CDR3aa: CASSRLLAGAETQYF
CDR3nt: TGTGCCAGCAGCCGACTCCTCGCTGGGGCGGAGACCCAGTACTTC
abundance: -
v_gene: TRBV7-9
j_gene: TRBJ2-5
d_gene: -

CDR3aa: CASSEGVNTEAFF
CDR3nt: TGTGCCAGCAGTGAAGGAGTTAACACTGAAGCTTTCTTT
abundance: -
v_gene: TRBV2
j_gene: TRBJ1-1
d_gene: -

CDR3aa: CASRLQGGNTGELFF
CDR3nt: TGCGCCAGCCGACTACAGGGGGGTAACACCGGGGAGCTGTTTTTT
abundance: -
v_gene: TRBV5-1
j_gene: TRBJ2-2
d_gene: TRBD1

CDR3aa: CASSSLTGTQETQYF
CDR3nt: TGTGCCAGCAGCTCGTTGACAGGGACACAAGAGACCCAGTACTTC
abundance: few
v_gene: TRBV7-8
j_gene: TRBJ2-5
d_gene: TRBD1

CDR3aa: CASSDGGDSIGETQYF
CDR3nt: TGTGCCAGCAGTGACGGGGGGGACTCGATTGGAGAGACCCAGTACTTC
abundance: -
v_gene: TRBV6-4
j_gene: TRBJ2-5
d_gene: TRBD2

CDR3aa: CAKSLNLNSPLHF
CDR3nt: TGTGCCAAAAGCCTAAACCTTAATTCACCCCTCCACTTT
abundance: -
v_gene: TRBV30
j_gene: TRBJ1-6
d_gene: -

CDR3aa: CASSPSQGFSQPQHF
CDR3nt: TGTGCCAGCTCACCGTCACAGGGATTCAGTCAGCCCCAGCATTTT
abundance: -
v_gene: TRBV18
j_gene: TRBJ1-5
d_gene: -

CDR3aa: CASSLTGGGDSAFF
CDR3nt: TGTGCCAGCAGCTTAACGGGTGGCGGGGACAGCGCTTTCTTT
abundance: -
v_gene: TRBV7-3
j_gene: TRBJ1-1
d_gene: TRBD1

CDR3aa: CASPGEGGSYGYTF
CDR3nt: TGTGCCAGCCCTGGGGAGGGGGGGAGCTATGGCTACACCTTC
abundance: -
v_gene: TRBV6-6
j_gene: TRBJ1-2
d_gene: -

CDR3aa: CASSLSAGTEAFF
CDR3nt: TGTGCCAGCAGCTTATCCGCGGGAACTGAAGCTTTCTTT
abundance: -
v_gene: TRBV7-3
j_gene: TRBJ1-1
d_gene: -